The entry below describes one T cell receptor beta chain. What it recognizes is unknown. Oncomine TCR Beta short-read sequencing was applied to DNA from cultured CD4+ T cells. TCRdb processed the PCR reads anew with MiXCR; each CDR3 protein has one entry. The sample carries thousands of distinct CDR3 sequences, 45% to 60% recorded once. This entry is derived from a study of vaccination and CD4 T cells after COVID-19. CDR3 length equals 14 residues. Germline V gene sequence: CDR1 DFQATT, CDR2 SNEGSKA (reference sequence). V was trimmed by 3 bases and J by 1 base, leaving 10 bases between them. As for treatment: roughly 10-day PBMC culture with coronavirus spike peptide pools or control peptides (ViraFEST assay).

The V and J genes are TRBV20-1 and TRBJ2-4; possible D gene TRBD1, 6 bases. The TCR originated in a human donor who had recovered from COVID-19. Material for sequencing was CD4+ T cells from blood, cultured in vitro. CDR3 nucleotides: TGCAGTGCTAGCAGGGGAAGGGCCAAAAACATTCAGTACTTC. Its protein product is CSASRGRAKNIQYF.